This record looks at one T cell receptor beta chain sequence and its context. Its antigen remains unknown. The source of the sample is a study of T cell responses to AZD1222 COVID-19 vaccine. The CDR3 loop spans 16 amino acids. Germline CDR1 SGHNT, CDR2 YYREEE (reference sequence). The V end was cut by 4 bases, the J end by 8 bases, with 19 bases between. Using immunoSEQ multiplex PCR, the repertoire was profiled, and TCRdb retains in-frame clones only, with some absent. This sample carries under 150,000 clones, roughly 90% of them seen once, and the ten largest clones take approximately 2%. Investigators merged groups given second doses at roughly 4 or roughly 12 weeks. Study outcomes and limitations: Along spike, vaccine-associated CD4 TCRs were found throughout, with dominance at 160-218 and 743-854. The donor cohort was predominantly white British with a female majority, and clonal diversity may have been underestimated. The study sampled repertoires only after the peak T cell response.

The chain recombines TRBV5-4 with TRBJ1-6, with D hard to call. This TCR was sampled from an adult who received the AZD1222 COVID-19 vaccine. The sample consisted of peripheral blood, taken 28 days after the second AZD1222 dose. The CDR3, as DNA: TGTGCCAGCAGCCGTGGCAGTGTTACTCTGGATTCACCCCTCCACTTT. It encodes CASSRGSVTLDSPLHF.